These 8 T cell receptor beta chains came from one sample sequenced in a study of beta chain features in type 1 diabetes. The authors reverse transcribed all of the isolated RNA, so sequencing captured expressed TCRB transcripts. Here immunoSEQ multiplex PCR was the method, and the copy in TCRdb shows in-frame clones only, minus some. The sample consists of fewer than 250,000 clones, 13% to 15% of them appearing once. Sequencing was done on a sample of naive CD4+ T cells from blood. All receptors come from a woman aged 40 to 50 in good health.

This clone was detected only a few times. The chain employs TRBV19 and TRBJ2-1, with 9 bases aligning to TRBD1. V was clipped by 4 bases and J by 0 bases; unmatched bases: 4. CDR1 is LNHDA, CDR2 SQIVND, per germline (reference sequence). This CDR3 has 16 residues. The CDR3 DNA sequence: TGTGCCAGTAGTACCACAGGGGGCCTCTCCTACAATGAGCAGTTCTTC. This encodes CASSTTGGLSYNEQFF. Full variable domain (missing parts from reference TRBV19 and TRBJ2-1): DGGITQSPKYLFRKEGQNVTLSCEQNLNHDAMYWYRQDPGQGLRLIYYSQIVNDFQKGDIAEGYSVSREKKESFPLTVTSAQKNPTAFYLCASSTTGGLSYNEQFFGPGTRLTVL.

The table lists this clone with a few counts. The rearrangement joins TRBV6-6 to TRBJ2-6; D possibly corresponds to TRBD2 (6 bases). The V end was cut by 7 bases, the J end by 1 base, with 11 bases between. The CDR3 runs to 15 residues. Germline CDR1 MNHNY, CDR2 SVGAGI (reference sequence). The CDR3: CASTDGGSGANVLTF. CDR3 nucleotide sequence: TGTGCCAGCACTGATGGAGGGTCTGGGGCCAACGTCCTGACTTTC.

The chain uses TRBV2 and TRBJ2-5; no firm D call. Germline CDR1 reads SNHLY; CDR2 reads FYNNEI. V lost 4 bases to trimming and J lost 1 base, with 10 bases between them. The CDR3 is made up of 14 amino acids. In DNA form, the CDR3 reads TGTGCCAGCAGTGCGAGTAGTCTCCAAGAGACCCAGTACTTC. This encodes CASSASSLQETQYF.

This clone showed up just once. The chain links TRBV9 to TRBJ2-5; D is perhaps TRBD2 (5 bases). Trimming pared 5 bases from V and 1 base from J, leaving 12 bases between. Germline V CDR1 and CDR2: SGDLS, YYNGEE. CDR3 length: 14 residues. The DNA for the CDR3 is TGTGCCAGCAGGGAAACTAGAGCCCAAGAGACCCAGTACTTC. Amino acids: CASRETRAQETQYF.

The table lists this clone with a few counts. The gene calls are TRBV25-1 and TRBJ2-5; no clear D. This CDR3 contains 14 residues. V was pared by 1 base and J by 1 base, with 7 bases between. CDR1 and CDR2 (germline): MGHDK, SYGVNS. The CDR3 reads CASSESRVQETQYF. In DNA form, the CDR3 reads TGTGCCAGCAGTGAATCTCGGGTCCAAGAGACCCAGTACTTC.

The chain has TRBV5-1 and TRBJ2-3, with 12 positions matching TRBD2. Unmatched junction bases numbered 4, after V lost 2 bases and J lost 3 bases. Germline loops: CDR1 SGHRS, CDR2 YFSETQ. The CDR3 has 16 amino acids. CDR3 loop: CASSFTSGGPTDTQYF. In DNA form, the CDR3 reads TGCGCCAGCAGCTTTACTAGCGGGGGGCCTACAGATACGCAGTATTTT. Together with reference TRBV5-1 and TRBJ2-3, the CDR3 gives the full variable domain: KAGVTQTPRYLIKTRGQQVTLSCSPISGHRSVSWYQQTPGQGLQFLFEYFSETQRNKGNFPGRFSGRQFSNSRSEMNVSTLELGDSALYLCASSFTSGGPTDTQYFGPGTRLTVL.

Only one count was recorded for this clone. V is TRBV6-1 and J is TRBJ1-4, with a tentative D call TRBD1 (5 bases). Germline values: CDR1 MNHNS, CDR2 SASEGT. V was pared by 1 base and J by 4 bases, with 7 bases between. CDR3 length equals 14 residues. The chain's CDR3 is CASSEDRINEKLFF. In DNA, the CDR3 is TGTGCCAGCAGTGAAGACAGGATTAATGAAAAACTGTTTTTT.

Only a few counts were recorded for this clone. V is TRBV6-5 and J is TRBJ2-3; TRBD2 is a possible D gene (6 bases). V shed 4 bases and J shed 8 bases, with 13 bases lying between them. The CDR3 is made up of 13 amino acids. CDR1 is MNHEY, CDR2 SVGAGI, per germline. For the CDR3, the DNA is TGTGCCAGCAGTTTCCCCGTGGGGGGTACGCAGTATTTT. It is translated as CASSFPVGGTQYF.